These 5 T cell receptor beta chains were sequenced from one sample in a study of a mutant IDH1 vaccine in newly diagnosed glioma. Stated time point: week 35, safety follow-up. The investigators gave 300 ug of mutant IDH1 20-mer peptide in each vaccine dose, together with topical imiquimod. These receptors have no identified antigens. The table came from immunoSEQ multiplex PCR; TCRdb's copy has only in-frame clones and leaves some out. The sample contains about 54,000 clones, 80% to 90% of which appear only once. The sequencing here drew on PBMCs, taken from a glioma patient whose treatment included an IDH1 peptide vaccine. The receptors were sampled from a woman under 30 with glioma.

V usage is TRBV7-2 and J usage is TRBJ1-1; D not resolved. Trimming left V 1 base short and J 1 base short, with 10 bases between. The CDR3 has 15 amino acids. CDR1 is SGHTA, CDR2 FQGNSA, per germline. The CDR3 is CASSLVPGPNTEAFF. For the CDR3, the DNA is TGTGCCAGCAGCTTAGTACCCGGACCGAACACTGAAGCTTTCTTT.

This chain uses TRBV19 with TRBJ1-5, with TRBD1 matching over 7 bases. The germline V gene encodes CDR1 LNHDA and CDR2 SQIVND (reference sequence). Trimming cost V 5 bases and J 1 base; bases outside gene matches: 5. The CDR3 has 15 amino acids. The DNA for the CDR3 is TGTGCCAGTAGTTCCGGGACAGCCAGCAATCAGCCCCAGCATTTT. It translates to CASSSGTASNQPQHF.

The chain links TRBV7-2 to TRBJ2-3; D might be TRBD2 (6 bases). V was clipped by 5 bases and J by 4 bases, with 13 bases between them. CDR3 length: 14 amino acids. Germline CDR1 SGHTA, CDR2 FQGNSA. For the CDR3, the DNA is TGTGCCAGCAGCACGGGACTTCCCCCAGATACGCAGTATTTT. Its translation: CASSTGLPPDTQYF.

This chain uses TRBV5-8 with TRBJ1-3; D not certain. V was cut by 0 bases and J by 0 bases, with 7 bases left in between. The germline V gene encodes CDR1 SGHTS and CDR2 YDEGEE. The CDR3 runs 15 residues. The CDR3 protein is CASSLGFSSGNTIYF. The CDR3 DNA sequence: TGTGCCAGCAGCTTGGGGTTCAGCTCTGGAAACACCATATATTTT.

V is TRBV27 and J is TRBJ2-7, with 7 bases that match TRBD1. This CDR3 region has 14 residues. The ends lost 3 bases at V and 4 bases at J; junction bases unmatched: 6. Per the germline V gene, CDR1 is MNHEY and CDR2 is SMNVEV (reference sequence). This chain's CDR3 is CASSFNRGVYEQYF. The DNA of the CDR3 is TGTGCCAGCAGTTTCAACAGGGGAGTTTACGAGCAGTACTTC.